The 16 T cell receptor beta chains given below trace back to one sample, sequenced in a study of blood T cell repertoires in COVID-19. Method: immunoSEQ multiplex PCR; TCRdb's copy keeps in-frame clones and lacks some. The sample carries around 200,000 clones, more than 70% recorded once. The sequencing sample was made of PBMCs or T cells enriched from blood (not recorded which). The receptors derive from a man aged 40-49 years with acute COVID-19.

V usage is TRBV27 and J usage is TRBJ1-1; TRBD1 is a possible D gene (6 bases). The germline gives CDR1 MNHEY, CDR2 SMNVEV (reference sequence). The CDR3 loop spans 11 amino acids. Trimming removed 6 bases from V and 7 bases from J, with 9 bases in between. The CDR3 protein is CASRTRGEAFF. In DNA form, the CDR3 reads TGTGCCAGCAGAACCAGGGGTGAAGCTTTCTTT.

V gene TRBV19 combines with J gene TRBJ1-2; D not resolved. The germline V gene encodes CDR1 LNHDA and CDR2 SQIVND (reference sequence). V was pared by 7 bases and J by 2 bases, with 14 bases between. The CDR3 length is 14 residues. The CDR3 DNA reads as TGTGCCAGTACCTTCGGAGAACCAAACTATGGCTACACCTTC. It translates to CASTFGEPNYGYTF.

This chain links TRBV19 with TRBJ2-1; the D gene is possibly TRBD2 (5 bases). The CDR3 sequence is 14 residues long. The germline V gene has CDR1 LNHDA and CDR2 SQIVND (reference sequence). V gave up 3 bases and J gave up 13 bases, with 19 bases separating them. The DNA of the CDR3 is TGTGCCAGTAGTATCCCGGGCCCGCCGGGGAGTCAGTTCTTC. Its protein product is CASSIPGPPGSQFF.

V usage is TRBV4-1 and J usage is TRBJ2-1; possibly TRBD2 for D (7 bases). This CDR3 has 15 amino acids. CDR1 and CDR2 (germline): MGHRA, YSYEKL. Trimming left V 4 bases short and J 7 bases short, with 17 bases between. CDR3 in amino acids: CASSPAGAPGNEQFF. The DNA of the CDR3 is TGCGCCAGCAGCCCCGCGGGGGCTCCGGGGAATGAGCAGTTCTTC.

This clone was observed once. The V gene is TRBV10-3, the J gene TRBJ2-3; 7 bases line up with TRBD1. Germline V lookup: CDR1 ENHRY, CDR2 SYGVKD. The CDR3 totals 14 residues. V trimming: 7 bases; J trimming: 3 bases; junction bases outside the gene matches: 7. The DNA for the CDR3 is TGTGCCATCACCTCTGAGACAGGGACAGATACGCAGTATTTT. Amino acid sequence: CAITSETGTDTQYF.

In this sample, this clone turned up once. The rearrangement joins TRBV5-1 to TRBJ2-5; D is perhaps TRBD2 (5 bases). V lost 2 bases to trimming and J lost 3 bases, with 14 bases between them. The CDR3 covers 15 residues. Per germline, CDR1 SGHRS and CDR2 YFSETQ. In nucleotides, the CDR3 is TGCGCCAGCAGCTTAGGAGGATTGGGGAAAGAGACCCAGTACTTC. Translated: CASSLGGLGKETQYF.

The CDR3 bases are TGTGCCAGCAGCGACCCGGGGGGACACTATGGCTACACCTTC. It is translated as CASSDPGGHYGYTF. The rearrangement links TRBV9 to TRBJ1-2, with a tentative D call TRBD1 (5 bases). CDR1 SGDLS and CDR2 YYNGEE come from the germline V gene. The CDR3 spans 14 residues. Trimming removed 3 bases from V and 3 bases from J, with 12 bases in between.

In this sample, this clone turned up once. The chain couples TRBV29-1 to TRBJ2-3, with 10 bases matching TRBD2. The CDR3 has 15 residues. Germline CDR1 SQVTM, CDR2 ANQGSEA. The junction had 8 bases not matched to a gene; V was cut back by 6 bases and J by 2 bases. Here the CDR3 reads CSVSLAGGVTDTQYF. The CDR3, as DNA: TGCAGCGTCTCGTTAGCGGGGGGCGTCACAGATACGCAGTATTTT.

The V and J genes are TRBV28 and TRBJ1-6; 7 bases match TRBD1. The trim removed 3 bases at V and 5 bases at J, leaving 4 bases unmatched. CDR1 is MDHEN and CDR2 is SYDVKM in the germline V gene. The CDR3 extends over 15 amino acids. CDR3 in amino acids: CASSFSDRNNSPLHF. As DNA, the CDR3 is TGTGCCAGCAGTTTTTCGGACAGGAATAATTCACCCCTCCACTTT.

The V and J genes are TRBV7-9 and TRBJ2-7, with D possibly being TRBD2 (6 bases). Trimming removed 1 base from V and 3 bases from J, with 16 bases in between. In germline, CDR1 is SEHNR, CDR2 FQNEAQ (reference sequence). The CDR3 totals 16 residues. In DNA form, the CDR3 reads TGTGCCAGCAGCTTAGGGCGGAGGGAGTGGGGCTACGAGCAGTACTTC. This translates into CASSLGRREWGYEQYF.

The chain recombines TRBV30 with TRBJ1-1; TRBD1 might be the D (6 bases). Trimming removed 5 bases at V and 5 bases at J, with 15 bases between. The germline gives CDR1 GTSNPN, CDR2 SVGIG (reference sequence). The CDR3 consists of 13 residues. The CDR3 nucleotides are TGTGCCTGGGGCCGAGAGAGGGGGACTGAAGCTTTCTTT. It encodes CAWGRERGTEAFF.

The chain joins TRBV28 to TRBJ1-6; 12 bases match TRBD1. Trimming cost V 5 bases and J 10 bases; bases outside gene matches: 6. The CDR3 contains 15 residues. Germline V CDR1 and CDR2: MDHEN, SYDVKM. The CDR3 sequence: CASSKGTGGVSPLHF. CDR3 DNA sequence: TGTGCCAGCAGTAAGGGGACAGGGGGCGTCTCACCCCTCCACTTT.

This chain links TRBV9 with TRBJ2-5, with TRBD1 matching over 7 bases. The CDR3 covers 15 residues. J was trimmed by 3 bases and V by 4 bases; bases with no gene match: 9. CDR1 and CDR2 from the germline V gene are SGDLS and YYNGEE. The CDR3 is CASSPNPTGKETQYF. In DNA form, the CDR3 reads TGTGCCAGCAGCCCCAACCCGACAGGGAAAGAGACCCAGTACTTC.

The chain combines TRBV7-2 with TRBJ2-7; D uncertain. Trimming shortened V by 3 bases and J by 0 bases, and 12 bases separated the two germline ends. This CDR3 comprises 15 residues. Germline V gene sequence: CDR1 SGHTA, CDR2 FQGNSA. CDR3 protein: CASSFGPTPSYEQYF. The CDR3 DNA sequence: TGTGCCAGCAGCTTTGGGCCTACCCCCTCCTACGAGCAGTACTTC.

The sample holds a few counts of this clone. V and J are TRBV5-6 and TRBJ1-2; 7 bases align to TRBD1. Germline lookup yields CDR1 SGHDT and CDR2 YYEEEE. The length of the CDR3 is 16 residues. Germline trimming cut 3 bases from V and 2 bases from J; bases unmatched to any gene: 10. The CDR3 here is CASSYLDREPNYGYTF. In nucleotides, the CDR3 is TGTGCCAGCAGCTACCTCGACAGGGAACCCAACTATGGCTACACCTTC.

This clone was seen more than once but under ten times. The rearrangement links TRBV23-1 to TRBJ2-7; 13 bases are a match to TRBD2. Being an ORF, TRBV23-1 has a function that is uncertain. CDR3 length: 19 amino acids. Unmatched junction bases numbered 13, after V lost 2 bases and J lost 3 bases. The CDR3 reads CASSQVSGTSGTLSYEQYF. The CDR3 DNA is TGCGCCAGCAGTCAAGTCTCCGGGACTAGCGGGACCCTTAGCTACGAGCAGTACTTC.